The rows below give T cell receptor beta chains drawn from one sample of a study of T cell repertoires in aging, cancer and after chemotherapy. TCRdb re-derived calls from the multiplex PCR reads in MiXCR, one entry per CDR3 protein. In the table there are approximately 20,000 distinct CDR3 sequences, around 38% of which are singletons. Sequenced input: blood. The receptor set was obtained from a human donor with a solid tumor. CDR3s include the opening cysteine and the closing phenylalanine or tryptophan. The D gene is left open where the match is weak. Expanded clones get a size class; other rows say once, few or many, or leave the size out.

D,V,size,J,CDR3,DNA
NA,TRBV7-9,NA,TRBJ2-1,CASSLSRGFPRPSYNEQFF,TGTGCCAGCAGCTTATCGAGGGGCTTCCCCCGTCCGTCGTACAATGAGCAGTTCTTC
TRBD1,TRBV6-1,NA,TRBJ2-5,CASSEDRGVGETQYF,TGTGCCAGCAGTGAAGACAGGGGTGTGGGAGAGACCCAGTACTTC
TRBD2,TRBV7-2,few,TRBJ2-3,CASSSLAGGWSDTQYF,TGTGCCAGCAGCTCGTTAGCGGGAGGGTGGTCAGATACGCAGTATTTT
TRBD2,TRBV9,NA,TRBJ2-1,CASSVGGIGGSSYNEQFF,TGTGCCAGCAGCGTAGGAGGAATAGGCGGGAGCTCCTACAATGAGCAGTTCTTC
NA,TRBV14,few,TRBJ1-2,CASSQGMNYGYTF,TGTGCCAGCAGCCAAGGAATGAACTATGGCTACACCTTC
NA,TRBV27,few,TRBJ2-1,CASSLWRGEQFF,TGTGCCAGCAGTTTATGGAGGGGTGAGCAGTTCTTC
NA,TRBV13,NA,TRBJ1-2,CASSSGRRSRGANYGYTF,TGTGCCAGCAGCTCCGGTCGACGATCTCGCGGGGCTAACTATGGCTACACCTTC
TRBD2,TRBV19,medium-sized,TRBJ2-3,CASSIWTSGTKDTQYF,TGTGCCAGTAGTATCTGGACTAGCGGGACGAAGGATACGCAGTATTTT
NA,TRBV6-6,NA,TRBJ2-1,CASSDRLSSSYNEQFF,TGTGCCAGCAGTGACCGTCTCTCGAGCTCCTACAATGAGCAGTTCTTC
NA,TRBV5-5,few,TRBJ2-7,CASSPVSGEEYF,TGTGCCAGCAGCCCCGTTTCTGGAGAGGAGTACTTC
NA,TRBV19,few,TRBJ1-5,CATRGGGHSQPQHF,TGTGCCACTAGGGGGGGGGGTCATAGCCAGCCCCAGCATTTT
NA,TRBV6-2/TRBV6-3,few,TRBJ2-7,CASARGLNEQYF,TGTGCCAGCGCGAGGGGTCTCAACGAGCAGTACTTC
NA,TRBV6-2/TRBV6-3,few,TRBJ1-2,CASGWGNYGYTF,TGTGCCAGCGGTTGGGGTAACTATGGCTACACCTTC
TRBD1,TRBV5-1,NA,TRBJ1-6,CASSPGTGKNSPLHF,TGCGCCAGCAGCCCGGGGACAGGGAAAAATTCACCCCTCCACTTT
NA,TRBV19,medium-sized,TRBJ2-7,CASSSGPTYEQYF,TGTGCCAGTAGTTCCGGGCCGACCTACGAGCAGTACTTC
TRBD1,TRBV29-1,few,TRBJ1-3,CSAGTAGNTIYF,TGCAGCGCCGGGACAGCTGGAAACACCATATATTTT
TRBD1,TRBV14,NA,TRBJ2-2,CASSQVLGQGNTGELFF,TGTGCCAGCAGCCAAGTACTGGGACAGGGGAATACCGGGGAGCTGTTTTTT
NA,TRBV5-5,NA,TRBJ1-1,CASSLAAGTEAFF,TGTGCCAGCAGCTTGGCCGCGGGGACTGAAGCTTTCTTT
NA,TRBV19,once,TRBJ1-1,CASIRLGGRVNTEAFF,TGTGCCAGTATTCGACTAGGGGGACGGGTTAACACTGAAGCTTTCTTT
NA,TRBV13,NA,TRBJ2-2,CSSSLGTGSGTGELFF,TGTTCCAGCAGCTTAGGTACAGGGTCGGGGACCGGGGAGCTGTTTTTT
NA,TRBV30,few,TRBJ1-1,CAWSRHNGEAFF,TGTGCCTGGAGCCGTCACAACGGTGAAGCTTTCTTT
TRBD1,TRBV6-2/TRBV6-3,NA,TRBJ1-1,CASSYTGTGRTEAFF,TGTGCCAGCAGTTACACCGGGACAGGGCGGACTGAAGCTTTCTTT
TRBD1,TRBV19,NA,TRBJ1-6,CASSVLTGGRVSPLHF,TGTGCCAGTAGTGTACTTACAGGGGGTCGGGTTTCACCCCTCCACTTT
NA,TRBV5-6,few,TRBJ2-1,CASSSSPREQFF,TGTGCCAGCAGCTCCTCCCCAAGGGAGCAGTTCTTC
NA,TRBV29-1,NA,TRBJ1-5,CSVQTGGNQPQHF,TGCAGCGTCCAGACCGGCGGCAATCAGCCCCAGCATTTT
TRBD2,TRBV29-1,medium-sized,TRBJ2-1,CSVATSGGAPYNEQFF,TGCAGCGTCGCGACTAGCGGGGGGGCCCCTTACAATGAGCAGTTCTTC
NA,TRBV19,NA,TRBJ1-5,CASSIGDTTQPQHF,TGTGCCAGTAGTATAGGGGACACCACCCAGCCCCAGCATTTT
TRBD1,TRBV12-3/TRBV12-4,NA,TRBJ2-2,CASSRGQGAGELFF,TGTGCCAGCAGTAGAGGCCAGGGGGCCGGGGAGCTGTTTTTT
NA,TRBV14,NA,TRBJ2-1,CASSHQQGWGRNEQFF,TGTGCCAGCAGCCATCAACAGGGATGGGGCCGGAATGAGCAGTTCTTC
NA,TRBV27,few,TRBJ2-6,CASGGSGANVLTF,TGTGCCAGTGGAGGATCTGGGGCCAACGTCCTGACTTTC
NA,TRBV29-1,few,TRBJ2-7,CSVGGAYEQYF,TGCAGCGTAGGTGGGGCCTACGAGCAGTACTTC
TRBD1,TRBV6-6,few,TRBJ2-6,CASSPGGPGANVLTF,TGTGCCAGCAGCCCAGGGGGCCCTGGGGCCAACGTCCTGACTTTC
TRBD2,TRBV28,NA,TRBJ2-5,CASTEAGGRQETQYF,TGTGCCAGCACCGAGGCGGGGGGGCGGCAAGAGACCCAGTACTTC
NA,TRBV27,NA,TRBJ1-5,CASSFWGEPQHF,TGTGCCAGCAGTTTTTGGGGGGAGCCCCAGCATTTT
TRBD2,TRBV28,NA,TRBJ2-7,CASSPWGGVYEQYF,TGTGCCAGCAGCCCTTGGGGGGGGGTCTACGAGCAGTACTTC
TRBD2,TRBV6-2/TRBV6-3,few,TRBJ2-2,CASSWTSGGITGELFF,TGTGCCAGCAGCTGGACTAGCGGGGGGATCACCGGGGAGCTGTTTTTT
NA,TRBV14,NA,TRBJ2-1,CASTSFGWLANDEQFF,TGTGCCAGCACCTCATTCGGGTGGCTAGCTAATGATGAGCAGTTCTTC
NA,TRBV9,NA,TRBJ1-2,CASSVKGTHGYTF,TGTGCCAGCAGCGTTAAGGGAACTCATGGCTACACCTTC
NA,TRBV18,few,TRBJ2-3,CASSLDPPATQYF,TGTGCCAGCTCTCTGGACCCACCCGCTACGCAGTATTTT
NA,TRBV6-5,NA,TRBJ1-4,CAGRVSLGEKLFF,TGTGCCGGCAGGGTCAGCCTGGGTGAAAAACTGTTTTTT
NA,TRBV12-3/TRBV12-4,NA,TRBJ2-1,CASSLNEQFF,TGTGCCAGCAGTTTAAATGAGCAGTTCTTC
TRBD2,TRBV5-6,NA,TRBJ2-1,CASSLGAGAGNEQFF,TGTGCCAGCAGCTTGGGAGCGGGAGCTGGGAATGAGCAGTTCTTC
NA,TRBV7-6,few,TRBJ2-7,CASSLGGTEIYEQYF,TGTGCCAGCAGCTTAGGCGGGACAGAGATCTACGAGCAGTACTTC
NA,TRBV5-4,NA,TRBJ2-1,CASSPPGSASNEQFF,TGTGCCAGCAGCCCCCCGGGTAGCGCCTCCAATGAGCAGTTCTTC
TRBD2,TRBV4-1,NA,TRBJ2-3,CASKSREPTDTQYF,TGCGCCAGCAAGTCGCGGGAGCCCACAGATACGCAGTATTTT
TRBD1,TRBV10-3,NA,TRBJ2-7,CAINPDRAVEQYF,TGTGCCATCAACCCGGACAGGGCCGTGGAGCAGTACTTC
TRBD2,TRBV5-6,NA,TRBJ2-5,CASSWAGVAIVTQYF,TGTGCCAGCAGCTGGGCGGGAGTCGCCATAGTGACCCAGTACTTC
NA,TRBV19,few,TRBJ2-2,CASRTGANTGELFF,TGTGCCAGTAGAACGGGGGCAAATACCGGGGAGCTGTTTTTT
TRBD2,TRBV7-6,NA,TRBJ2-7,CASSGRENEQYF,TGTGCCAGCAGCGGGAGGGAGAACGAGCAGTACTTC
NA,TRBV27,NA,TRBJ2-1,CASSLLAGPYNEQFF,TGTGCCAGCAGTTTACTGGCGGGACCCTACAATGAGCAGTTCTTC
TRBD2,TRBV30,few,TRBJ2-7,CAWSRTSGEQYF,TGTGCCTGGAGTAGGACTAGCGGGGAGCAGTACTTC
TRBD1,TRBV5-1,NA,TRBJ2-5,CASSPPTGQGGQETQYF,TGCGCCAGCAGCCCCCCTACGGGACAGGGAGGGCAAGAGACCCAGTACTTC
TRBD1,TRBV6-5,NA,TRBJ2-7,CASRLQTGVYEQYF,TGTGCCAGCAGACTCCAGACAGGGGTTTACGAGCAGTACTTC
NA,TRBV5-4,NA,TRBJ2-7,CASSLQGNSYEQYF,TGTGCCAGCAGCTTGCAGGGAAACTCCTACGAGCAGTACTTC
NA,TRBV6-1,large,TRBJ2-2,CASSGTETGELFF,TGTGCCAGCAGTGGTACCGAGACCGGGGAGCTGTTTTTT
TRBD1,TRBV7-6,NA,TRBJ1-2,CASSQRDRGSGYTF,TGTGCCAGCAGCCAGAGGGACAGGGGTAGTGGCTACACCTTC